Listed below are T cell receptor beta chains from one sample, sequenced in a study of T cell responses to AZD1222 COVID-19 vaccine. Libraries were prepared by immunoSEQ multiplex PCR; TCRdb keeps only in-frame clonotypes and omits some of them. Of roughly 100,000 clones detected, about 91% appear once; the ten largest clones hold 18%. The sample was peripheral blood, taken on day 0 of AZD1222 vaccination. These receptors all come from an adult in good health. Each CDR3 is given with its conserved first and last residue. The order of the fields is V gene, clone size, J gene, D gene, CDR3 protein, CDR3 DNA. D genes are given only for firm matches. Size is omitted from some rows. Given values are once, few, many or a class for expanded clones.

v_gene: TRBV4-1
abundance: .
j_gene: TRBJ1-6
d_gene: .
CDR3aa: CASSQDRPFTSPLHF
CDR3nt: TGCGCCAGCAGCCAAGACAGGCCCTTCACCTCACCCCTCCACTTT

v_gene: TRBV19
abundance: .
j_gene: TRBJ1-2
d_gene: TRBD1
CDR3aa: CASSPTGTLDGYTF
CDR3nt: TGTGCCAGTAGTCCGACAGGGACCTTAGATGGCTACACCTTC

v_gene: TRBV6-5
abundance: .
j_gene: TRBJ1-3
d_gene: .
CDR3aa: CASSYSREIRNTIYF
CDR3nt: TGTGCCAGCAGTTACTCGCGGGAAATTCGAAACACCATATATTTT

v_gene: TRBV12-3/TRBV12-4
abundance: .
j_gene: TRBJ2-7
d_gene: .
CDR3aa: CASGVGGPYEQYF
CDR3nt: TGTGCCAGCGGAGTGGGGGGACCCTACGAGCAGTACTTC

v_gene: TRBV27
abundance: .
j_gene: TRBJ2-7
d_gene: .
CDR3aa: CASNIKGYEQYF
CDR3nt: TGTGCCAGCAACATTAAGGGTTACGAGCAGTACTTC

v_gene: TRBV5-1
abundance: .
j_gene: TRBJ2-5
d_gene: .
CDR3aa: CASSLLFQETQYF
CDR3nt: TGCGCCAGCAGCTTGTTGTTTCAAGAGACCCAGTACTTC

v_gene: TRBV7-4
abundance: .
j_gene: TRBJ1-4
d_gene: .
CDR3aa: CASSLVPGPHSGKLFF
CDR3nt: TGTGCCAGCAGCTTAGTCCCAGGGCCGCACTCTGGAAAACTGTTTTTT

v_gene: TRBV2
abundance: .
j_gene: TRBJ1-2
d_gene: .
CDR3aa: CASSEALRGQRYTF
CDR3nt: TGTGCCAGCAGTGAAGCCCTCCGAGGACAGAGGTACACCTTC

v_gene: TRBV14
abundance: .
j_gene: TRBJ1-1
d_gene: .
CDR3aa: CASSQEAGGPPMNTEAFF
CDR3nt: TGTGCCAGCAGCCAAGAAGCGGGGGGGCCCCCGATGAACACTGAAGCTTTCTTT

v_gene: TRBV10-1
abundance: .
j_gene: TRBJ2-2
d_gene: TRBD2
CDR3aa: CASSAGKRGNTGELFF
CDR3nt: TGCGCCAGCAGTGCAGGGAAGCGGGGAAACACCGGGGAGCTGTTTTTT

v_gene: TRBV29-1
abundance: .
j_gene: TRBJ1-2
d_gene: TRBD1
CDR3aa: CSVELGQGNYGYTF
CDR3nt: TGCAGCGTTGAACTAGGACAGGGTAACTATGGCTACACCTTC

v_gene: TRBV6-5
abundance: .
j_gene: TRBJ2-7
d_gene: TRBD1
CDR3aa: CASSKDRGHYEQYF
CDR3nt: TGTGCCAGCAGTAAGGACAGGGGGCACTACGAGCAGTACTTC

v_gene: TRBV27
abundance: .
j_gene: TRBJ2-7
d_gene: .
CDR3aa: CASSLGGNEQYF
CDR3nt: TGTGCCAGCAGTTTAGGGGGGAACGAGCAGTACTTC

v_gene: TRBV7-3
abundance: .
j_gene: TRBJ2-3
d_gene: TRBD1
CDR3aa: CASSFGTGADTQYF
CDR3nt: TGTGCCAGCAGCTTTGGGACAGGGGCAGATACGCAGTATTTT

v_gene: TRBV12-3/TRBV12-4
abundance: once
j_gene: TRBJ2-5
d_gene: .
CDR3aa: CAIGGVTQYF
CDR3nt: TGTGCCATCGGGGGTGTGACCCAGTACTTC

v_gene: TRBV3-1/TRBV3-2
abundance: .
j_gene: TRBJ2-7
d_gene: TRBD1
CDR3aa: CASSQAARGFLLGEQYF
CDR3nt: TGTGCCAGCAGCCAAGCAGCCAGGGGGTTTTTACTAGGAGAGCAGTACTTC

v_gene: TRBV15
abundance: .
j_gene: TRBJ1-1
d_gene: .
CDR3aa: CATSPVLAGTEAFF
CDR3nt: TGTGCCACCAGCCCCGTCCTGGCAGGCACTGAAGCTTTCTTT

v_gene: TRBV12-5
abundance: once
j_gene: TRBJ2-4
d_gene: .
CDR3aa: CASGLVLGSETNQYF
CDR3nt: TGTGCTAGTGGTTTGGTTCTAGGGTCCGAAACCAATCAGTACTTC

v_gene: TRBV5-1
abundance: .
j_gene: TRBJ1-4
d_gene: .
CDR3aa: CASSPGGLGEKLFF
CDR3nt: TGCGCCAGCAGCCCGGGGGGGTTGGGTGAAAAACTGTTTTTT

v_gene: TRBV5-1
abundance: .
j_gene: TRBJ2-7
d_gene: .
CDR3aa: CASSLDGYEQYF
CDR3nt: TGCGCCAGCAGCCTGGACGGGTACGAGCAGTACTTC

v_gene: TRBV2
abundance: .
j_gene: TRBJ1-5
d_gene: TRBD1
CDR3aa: CASTLNRGTAQPQHF
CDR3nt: TGTGCCAGCACCTTAAACAGGGGGACGGCTCAGCCCCAGCATTTT

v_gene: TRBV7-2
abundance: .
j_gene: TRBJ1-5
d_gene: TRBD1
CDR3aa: CASSVGQGGSQPQHF
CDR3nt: TGTGCCAGCAGCGTGGGACAGGGAGGGAGTCAGCCCCAGCATTTT

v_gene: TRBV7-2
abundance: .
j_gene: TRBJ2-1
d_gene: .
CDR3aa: CASSAPGLPLVNEQFF
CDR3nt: TGTGCCAGCAGCGCGCCGGGACTCCCGCTAGTCAATGAGCAGTTCTTC

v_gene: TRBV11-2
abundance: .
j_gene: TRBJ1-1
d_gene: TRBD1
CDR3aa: CASSLEGTDIEAFF
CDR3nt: TGTGCCAGCAGCTTAGAAGGGACAGACATTGAAGCTTTCTTT

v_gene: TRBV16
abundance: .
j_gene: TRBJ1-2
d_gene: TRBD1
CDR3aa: CASSQIRGRGYGYTF
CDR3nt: TGTGCCAGCAGCCAAATCAGGGGGCGCGGCTATGGCTACACCTTC

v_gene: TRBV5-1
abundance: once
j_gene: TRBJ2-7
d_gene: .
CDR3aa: CASSPPGTDEQYF
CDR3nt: TGCGCCAGCAGCCCTCCAGGGACGGACGAGCAGTACTTC

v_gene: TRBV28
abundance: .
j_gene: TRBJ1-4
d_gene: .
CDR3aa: CASSPRSGVFANEKLFF
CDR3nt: TGTGCCAGCAGTCCAAGGAGCGGGGTTTTTGCTAATGAAAAACTGTTTTTT

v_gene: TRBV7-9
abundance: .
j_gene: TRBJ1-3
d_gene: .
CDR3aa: CASSLVPKLSGNTIYF
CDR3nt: TGTGCCAGCAGCTTAGTTCCGAAACTCTCTGGAAACACCATATATTTT

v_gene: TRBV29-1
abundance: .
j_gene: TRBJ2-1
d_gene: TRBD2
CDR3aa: CSVATSGGLGEQFF
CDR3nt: TGCAGCGTTGCAACTAGCGGGGGGCTCGGTGAGCAGTTCTTC

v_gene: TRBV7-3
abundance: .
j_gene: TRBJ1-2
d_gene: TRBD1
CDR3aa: CASSRDRENYGYTF
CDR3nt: TGTGCCAGCAGCCGGGACAGGGAAAACTATGGCTACACCTTC

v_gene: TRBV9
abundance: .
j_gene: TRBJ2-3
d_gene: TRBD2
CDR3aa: CASSTRTSGGFGDTQYF
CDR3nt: TGTGCCAGCAGCACGCGGACTAGCGGGGGGTTTGGAGATACGCAGTATTTT

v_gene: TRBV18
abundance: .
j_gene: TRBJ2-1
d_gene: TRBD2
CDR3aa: CASSPGGRTAMGQFF
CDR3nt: TGTGCCAGCTCCCCGGGGGGACGGACGGCAATGGGCCAGTTCTTC

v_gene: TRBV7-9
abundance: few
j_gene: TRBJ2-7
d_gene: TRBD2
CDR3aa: CASSLARGEQYF
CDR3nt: TGTGCCAGCAGCTTAGCGCGGGGGGAGCAGTACTTC

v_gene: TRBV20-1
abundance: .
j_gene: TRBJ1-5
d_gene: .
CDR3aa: CSAGTDQPQHF
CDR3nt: TGCAGTGCGGGGACCGATCAGCCCCAGCATTTT

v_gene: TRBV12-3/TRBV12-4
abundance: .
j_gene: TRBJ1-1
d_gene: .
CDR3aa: CASSGTSGRAFF
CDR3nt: TGTGCCAGCAGTGGGACCTCAGGGAGAGCTTTCTTT

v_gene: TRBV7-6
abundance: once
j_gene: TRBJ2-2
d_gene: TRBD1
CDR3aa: CASSSEGQGRSGELFF
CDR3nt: TGTGCCAGCAGCTCAGAAGGACAGGGGAGGTCGGGGGAGCTGTTTTTT

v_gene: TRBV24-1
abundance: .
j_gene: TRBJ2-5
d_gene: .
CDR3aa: CATSDPSSGHQETQYF
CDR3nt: TGTGCCACCAGTGATCCCTCAAGCGGGCACCAAGAGACCCAGTACTTC

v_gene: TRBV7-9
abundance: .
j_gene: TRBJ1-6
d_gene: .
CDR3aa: CASSFPGDYNSPLHF
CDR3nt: TGTGCCAGCAGCTTTCCGGGCGACTATAATTCACCCCTCCACTTT

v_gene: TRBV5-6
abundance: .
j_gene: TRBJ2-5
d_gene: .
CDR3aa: CASSHLARNIQETQYF
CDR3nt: TGTGCCAGCAGCCACCTAGCACGGAATATTCAAGAGACCCAGTACTTC

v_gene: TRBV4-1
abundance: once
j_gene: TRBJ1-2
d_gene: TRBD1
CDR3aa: CASSQVPRDRGSGYTF
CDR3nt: TGCGCCAGCAGCCAAGTTCCCCGGGACAGGGGAAGCGGCTACACCTTC

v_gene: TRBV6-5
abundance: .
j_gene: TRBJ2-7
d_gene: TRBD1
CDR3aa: CASRDRGFLYEQYF
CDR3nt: TGTGCCAGCAGGGACAGGGGGTTTCTATACGAGCAGTACTTC

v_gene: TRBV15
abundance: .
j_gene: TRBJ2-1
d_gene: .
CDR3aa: CATSRDFLGGGYNEQFF
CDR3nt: TGTGCCACCAGCAGAGATTTCTTAGGGGGGGGATACAATGAGCAGTTCTTC

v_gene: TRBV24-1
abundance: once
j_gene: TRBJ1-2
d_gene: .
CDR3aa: CATSDVGGRGYTF
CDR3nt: TGTGCCACCAGTGATGTAGGGGGGCGAGGCTACACCTTC

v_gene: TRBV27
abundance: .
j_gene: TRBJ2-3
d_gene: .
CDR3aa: CASSSVHTDTQYF
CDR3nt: TGTGCCAGCAGTTCCGTACACACAGATACGCAGTATTTT

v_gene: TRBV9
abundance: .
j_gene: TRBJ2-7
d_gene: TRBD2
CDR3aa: CASSVDGGGYEQYF
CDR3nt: TGTGCCAGCAGCGTAGATGGCGGGGGCTACGAGCAGTACTTC

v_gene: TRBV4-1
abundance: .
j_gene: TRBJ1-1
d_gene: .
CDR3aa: CASSQLNTEAFF
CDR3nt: TGCGCCAGCAGCCAACTGAACACTGAAGCTTTCTTT

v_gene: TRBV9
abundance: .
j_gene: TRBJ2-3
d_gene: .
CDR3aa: CASSVARTDTQYF
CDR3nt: TGTGCCAGCAGCGTCGCTAGAACAGATACGCAGTATTTT

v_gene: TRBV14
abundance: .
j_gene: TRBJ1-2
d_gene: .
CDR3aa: CASSQGGRGYGYTF
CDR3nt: TGTGCCAGCAGCCAAGGGGGCAGGGGATATGGCTACACCTTC

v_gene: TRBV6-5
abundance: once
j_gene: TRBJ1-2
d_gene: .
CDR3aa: CASSYSIEGFVGYTF
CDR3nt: TGTGCCAGCAGTTACTCTATCGAGGGGTTTGTGGGCTACACCTTC

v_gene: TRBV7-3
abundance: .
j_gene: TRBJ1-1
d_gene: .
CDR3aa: CASSLSENTEAFF
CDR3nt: TGTGCCAGCAGCTTATCCGAGAACACTGAAGCTTTCTTT

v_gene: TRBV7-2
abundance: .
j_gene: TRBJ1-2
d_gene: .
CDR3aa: CASSSSNYYGYTF
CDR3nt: TGTGCCAGCAGCTCGAGTAATTACTATGGCTACACCTTC

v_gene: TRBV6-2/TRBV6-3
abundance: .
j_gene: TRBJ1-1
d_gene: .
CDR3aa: CASSLQGLDTEAFF
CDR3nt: TGTGCCAGCAGTCTCCAGGGGTTGGACACTGAAGCTTTCTTT

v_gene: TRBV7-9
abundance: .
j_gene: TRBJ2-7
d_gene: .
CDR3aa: CASSPTQGEQYF
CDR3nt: TGTGCCAGCAGCCCCACTCAGGGTGAGCAGTACTTC

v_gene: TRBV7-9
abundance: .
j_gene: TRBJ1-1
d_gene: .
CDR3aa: CASTTRGNTEAFF
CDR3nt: TGTGCCAGCACGACCAGGGGGAACACTGAAGCTTTCTTT

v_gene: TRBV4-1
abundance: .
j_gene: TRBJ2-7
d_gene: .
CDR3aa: CASSQDPYYEQYF
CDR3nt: TGCGCCAGCAGCCAAGATCCCTACTACGAGCAGTACTTC

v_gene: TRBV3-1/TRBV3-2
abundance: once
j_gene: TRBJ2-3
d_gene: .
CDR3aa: CASSPEWGNGDTQYF
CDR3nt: TGTGCCAGCAGCCCGGAGTGGGGCAACGGAGATACGCAGTATTTT

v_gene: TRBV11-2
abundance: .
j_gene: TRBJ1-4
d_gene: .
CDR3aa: CASSKHGEKLFF
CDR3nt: TGTGCCAGCAGCAAACATGGAGAAAAACTGTTTTTT

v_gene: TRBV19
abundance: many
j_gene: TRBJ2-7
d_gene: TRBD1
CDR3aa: CASRPGTGLDEQYF
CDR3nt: TGTGCCAGTAGGCCCGGGACAGGGTTAGACGAGCAGTACTTC